The clone carrying this T cell receptor (beta chain) was detected only a few times. Its antigen remains unidentified. These data are taken from a study of beta chain features in type 1 diabetes. What was sequenced were expressed TCRB transcripts, since all of the isolated RNA had been reverse transcribed. Produced via immunoSEQ multiplex PCR; TCRdb's table is partial and in-frame only. The sample lists some 360,000 clones; about 20% were seen once. Whole-study findings and limits: Shortening of TCRB CDR3s, moderate but significant, appeared in all four CD4+ subsets of Type 1 diabetes patients. Patients with type 1 diabetes carried fewer insertions and had more deletions at their VDJ junctions.

The CDR3 extends over 13 amino acids. Germline CDR1 reads MNHEY; CDR2 reads SVGAGI. Trimming removed 8 bases from V and 8 bases from J; junction bases left unmatched: 11. The V and J genes are TRBV6-5 and TRBJ2-7; 8 nucleotides line up with TRBD1. The clonotype comes from a woman under 30 in good health. What was sequenced was naive CD4+ T cells from blood. CDR3: CASGPTGVGQQYF. The CDR3 region has the DNA TGTGCCAGCGGGCCGACAGGGGTTGGACAGCAGTACTTC.